Below, 30 T cell receptor beta chains from the same sample are listed, as sequenced in a study of neurological immune-mediated disorders (dated by TCRdb to between 2019 and 2020). Libraries were built with 5' RACE. The sequencer was an Illumina HiSeq 2500. TCRdb itself trimmed the public reads at Q25 with fastp, ran MiXCR and retained productive beta chains. Identical CDR3 protein sequences are pooled into one entry, listed with their most common genes and DNA. For this sample there are around 37,000 distinct CDR3 sequences; roughly 14% appear just once. Approximately 30% of the sample belongs to the ten largest clones. Material for sequencing was PBMCs. These receptors came from a woman aged 50 to 60 with HTLV-1-associated myelopathy (HAM/TSP).

This CDR3 is CASSYSPAGGLMTETQYF. DNA of the CDR3: TGTGCCAGCAGTTACTCTCCAGCGGGGGGGCTTATGACGGAGACCCAGTACTTC. The chain links TRBV6-5 to TRBJ2-5, with TRBD2 matching 10 bases. Trimming at V came to 0 bases and at J to 5 bases, leaving 12 bases not matched to a gene. CDR1 MNHEY and CDR2 SVGAGI come from the germline V gene. The CDR3 is made up of 18 amino acids.

This clonotype was picked up many times. The chain has TRBV20-1 and TRBJ1-1; D is unresolved. V shed 0 bases and J shed 2 bases, with 13 bases lying between them. CDR3 length: 15 amino acids. Germline-derived CDR1 and CDR2 are DFQATT and SNEGSKA (reference sequence). CDR3 amino acids: CSARDQRRTNTEAFF. The CDR3 DNA sequence: TGCAGTGCTAGAGATCAACGGAGGACCAACACTGAAGCTTTCTTT.

On this clonotype itself: Since a much larger clone is just one base distant, this may be a read error. In this CDR3 the conserved last residue, phenylalanine or tryptophan, is missing, so a read error is likely. CDR3 in amino acids: CASSIDIGQATVNTGELFY. In nucleotides, the CDR3 is TGTGCCAGTAGTATAGATATCGGACAGGCCACGGTTAACACCGGGGAGCTGTTTTAT. V is TRBV19 and J is TRBJ2-2, with TRBD1 matching over 7 bases. Germline CDR1 and CDR2: LNHDA and SQIVND (reference sequence). This CDR3 contains 19 residues. Trimming took 0 bases from V and 2 from J; bases not matched to a gene: 12.

This clonotype appeared many times. V is TRBV9 and J is TRBJ2-6; D possibly uses TRBD1 or TRBD2 (5 bases each). CDR1 SGDLS and CDR2 YYNGEE come from the germline V gene. The V gene lost 5 bases and the J gene lost 5 bases, with 23 bases spanning the gap. CDR3 length: 18 residues. Here the CDR3 DNA reads TGTGCCAGCAGTTGGGACGGCCTATCAATGAACAGGGCCAACGTCCTGACTTTC. It yields the protein CASSWDGLSMNRANVLTF.

This clonotype came up many times. The chain links TRBV10-2 to TRBJ1-4; no reliable D call. The germline V and J ends were trimmed by 0 bases and 8 bases, with 16 bases remaining between them. The germline V gene has CDR1 WSHSY and CDR2 SAAADI. CDR3 size: 16 residues. DNA of the CDR3: TGCGCCAGCAGTGAGTCAAGACGTGGGGTTCGAGAAAAACTGTTTTTT. Protein sequence: CASSESRRGVREKLFF.

This clonotype was observed at least ten times. V and J are TRBV20-1 and TRBJ1-1, with a tentative D call TRBD1 (5 bases). CDR1 DFQATT and CDR2 SNEGSKA come from the germline V gene (reference sequence). The V end lost 5 bases, the J end lost 1 base, and 8 bases lay between the germline ends. This CDR3 is built from 12 residues. Written as DNA, the CDR3 is TGCAGTGCTGGGGGACGGAACACTGAAGCTTTCTTT. This translates into CSAGGRNTEAFF.

This clonotype was counted ten times or more. In nucleotides, the CDR3 is TGTGCCAGCAGCTCTACACACCAAGAGACCCAGTACTTC. It translates to CASSSTHQETQYF. The gene calls are TRBV7-2 and TRBJ2-5; D is unclear. The CDR3 sequence is 13 residues long. Trimming cost V 4 bases and J 0 bases, with 6 bases left between them. Germline V gene data show CDR1 as SGHTA and CDR2 as FQGNSA.

This clonotype was found many times. The J gene is TRBJ2-7, the V gene TRBV5-1, with a weak D call TRBD2 (6 bases). The CDR3 length is 14 residues. Deletions cut 1 base from V and 2 bases from J, with 10 bases between. Germline CDR1 SGHRS, CDR2 YFSETQ. CDR3 nucleotide sequence: TGCGCCAGCAGCTTGTTGGGCGGGACCTACGAGCAGTACTTC. Encoded protein: CASSLLGGTYEQYF. The full variable domain, completed using reference TRBV5-1 and TRBJ2-7, is KAGVTQTPRYLIKTRGQQVTLSCSPISGHRSVSWYQQTPGQGLQFLFEYFSETQRNKGNFPGRFSGRQFSNSRSEMNVSTLELGDSALYLCASSLLGGTYEQYFGPGTRLTVT.

In its sample, this clonotype was seen many times. The gene calls are TRBV15 and TRBJ2-3; D is ambiguous. This CDR3 has 13 residues. CDR1 is LNHNV, CDR2 YYDKDF, per germline (reference sequence). The V end was cut by 4 bases, the J end by 0 bases, with 5 bases between. The DNA of the CDR3 is TGTGCCACCAGCACCGGTAGCACAGATACGCAGTATTTT. This gives the protein CATSTGSTDTQYF.

This clonotype was recorded many times. This chain links TRBV28 with TRBJ2-7; D not resolved. Germline V gene sequence: CDR1 MDHEN, CDR2 SYDVKM. CDR3 size: 13 residues. V lost 6 bases, J lost 4 bases, and 13 bases lay in between. CDR3 sequence (DNA): TGTGCCAGCAGACGGCATCTAATTTACGAGCAGTACGTC. It encodes CASRRHLIYEQYV.

This clonotype was recorded at least ten times. The chain combines TRBV15 with TRBJ2-2; D possibly corresponds to TRBD1 (6 bases). The CDR3 runs to 15 residues. The germline CDR1 and CDR2 sequences are LNHNV and YYDKDF (reference sequence). The V end was cut by 9 bases, the J end by 1 base, with 15 bases between. The CDR3 DNA follows: TGTGCCACTACCGGGACACCTAGGAACACCGGGGAGCTGTTTTTT. Amino acid sequence: CATTGTPRNTGELFF.

This clonotype came up many times. The rearrangement links TRBV12-3 or TRBV12-4 to TRBJ1-1; unclear D gene. This CDR3 is 11 amino acids long. V shed 5 bases and J shed 10 bases, with 11 bases lying between them. The CDR3 bases are TGTGCCAGCAGTACTGCAGCAGGAGCTTTCTTT. Protein: CASSTAAGAFF.

This clonotype was counted ten times or more. CDR3 sequence: CASSQGSGSTQYF. The CDR3 DNA is TGTGCCAGCAGCCAAGGGTCTGGTTCGACCCAGTACTTC. The chain links TRBV3-1 to TRBJ2-5; D is unresolved. Germline V gene data show CDR1 as LGHDT and CDR2 as YNNKEL (reference sequence). This CDR3 has 13 residues. V lost 1 base and J lost 7, with 10 bases in between.

This clonotype showed up many times. The rearrangement joins TRBV19 to TRBJ1-6; D is uncertain. The ends were cut back, 5 bases at V and 9 bases at J, with 17 bases in the middle. The CDR3 spans 15 residues. Per germline, CDR1 LNHDA and CDR2 SQIVND (reference sequence). The CDR3 protein is CASSDSTGPVSPLHF. The DNA of the CDR3 is TGTGCCAGTAGTGACTCGACTGGGCCGGTTTCACCCCTCCACTTT.

This clonotype was seen only a few times. This could be a read error, since a much larger clone is one nucleotide away. V is TRBV20-1 and J is TRBJ1-2; D call uncertain. Germline CDR1 is DFQATT and CDR2 is SNEGSKA (reference sequence). There are 12 residues in the CDR3. CDR3 loop: CNAEGISPGYTF. Written as DNA, the CDR3 is TGCAATGCAGAAGGAATCTCCCCCGGCTACACCTTC.

On this clonotype itself: A read error is possible here, since a much larger clone lies one base away. V gene TRBV20-1 combines with J gene TRBJ1-2; TRBD1 agrees at 10 bases. Germline values: CDR1 DFQATT, CDR2 SNEGSKA (reference sequence). The CDR3 contains 16 residues. CDR3 DNA sequence: TGCACTGCTCTGAACTCGACAGGGGGCTTTCTCTATGGCTACACCTTC. Its protein is CTALNSTGGFLYGYTF.

This clonotype rates as medium-sized. The V and J genes are TRBV7-2 and TRBJ2-7, with D possibly being TRBD1 (5 bases). Germline CDR1 reads SGHTA; CDR2 reads FQGNSA. The CDR3 extends over 15 amino acids. Trimming took off 5 bases at V and 1 base at J, with 15 bases between the two ends. Here the CDR3 DNA reads TGTGCCAGCAGCCCCCTAGGGGCGCAATCCTACGAGCAGTACTTC. Translating it yields CASSPLGAQSYEQYF.

This clonotype was recorded many times. The V call is TRBV9, the J call TRBJ2-4; TRBD1 aligns across 8 bases. Germline CDR1 SGDLS, CDR2 YYNGEE. The V gene end was trimmed by 0 bases and the J gene end by 6 bases; junction bases not matched to a gene: 2. The CDR3 loop spans 14 amino acids. The CDR3 loop reads CASSVGTGINIQYF. The CDR3 nucleotides read TGTGCCAGCAGCGTAGGGACAGGGATAAACATTCAGTACTTC.

In this sample, this clonotype turned up many times. V usage is TRBV12-3 or TRBV12-4 and J usage is TRBJ2-1; TRBD2 matches 14 bases. CDR3 length equals 16 residues. The junction had 7 bases not matched to a gene; V was cut back by 7 bases and J by 5 bases. This CDR3 is CASTPGLAGANNEQFF. The CDR3 region has the DNA TGTGCCAGCACCCCGGGACTAGCGGGGGCAAACAATGAGCAGTTCTTC.

This clonotype was recorded at least ten times. Relative to the germline gene, one junction end is altered; a read error may explain this. The chain is built from TRBV6-5 and TRBJ1-2, with TRBD1 as a possible D gene (5 bases). The CDR3 spans 11 residues. Germline CDR1 is MNHEY and CDR2 is SVGAGI. CDR3 region: CASSGGFGTLF. The DNA of the CDR3 is TGTGCCAGCAGTGGCGGCTTCGGGACCTTATTC.

This clonotype was counted ten times or more. The V gene is TRBV7-6, the J gene TRBJ1-1; D might be TRBD1 (6 bases). Per the germline V gene, CDR1 is SGHVS and CDR2 is FNYEAQ. There are 16 residues in the CDR3. The ends were cut back, 1 base at V and 2 bases at J, with 14 bases in the middle. The CDR3 protein is CASSLERGALNTEAFF. CDR3 DNA: TGTGCCAGCAGCTTAGAAAGGGGGGCTCTAAACACTGAAGCTTTCTTT.

To note about this clonotype: One end of the junction varies from germline; a read error may be responsible. This chain links TRBV5-1 with TRBJ2-1; 10 bases are shared with TRBD2. In germline, CDR1 is SGHRS, CDR2 YFSETQ. The CDR3 is 13 amino acids. In DNA form, the CDR3 reads TGCGCTAGCAAGCGGGGGGGCCTCAATGAGCAGTTCTTC. It translates to CASKRGGLNEQFF.

This clonotype was seen many times. This CDR3 is CASSHRDTPSYNEQFF. The CDR3 bases are TGTGCCAGCAGTCATCGGGACACACCTTCCTACAATGAGCAGTTCTTC. This chain links TRBV6-1 with TRBJ2-1, with a weak D call TRBD1 (6 bases). Germline assignment: CDR1 MNHNS and CDR2 SASEGT. Trimming left V 5 bases short and J 1 base short, with 15 bases between. CDR3 length equals 16 residues.

Regarding this clonotype: A much larger clone lies a single base off, so this may be a read error. The rearrangement links TRBV5-1 to TRBJ1-4; D gene unclear. Germline CDR1 reads SGHRS; CDR2 reads YFSETQ. This CDR3 is 14 amino acids long. This CDR3 is CASSLEAVAEKPFF. As DNA, the CDR3 is TGCGCCAGCAGCTTGGAGGCAGTCGCGGAAAAACCGTTTTTT.

This clonotype was picked up many times. The CDR3 nucleotides are TGTGCCAGCACTAATCAGGTAAACACTGAAGCTTTCTTT. Its translation: CASTNQVNTEAFF. The rearrangement joins TRBV12-3 or TRBV12-4 to TRBJ1-1; D is ambiguous. This CDR3 is 13 amino acids long. The V end was cut by 7 bases, the J end by 2 bases, with 11 bases between.

This clonotype was counted ten times or more. The genes are TRBV5-1 and TRBJ2-7; D ambiguous. The CDR3 extends over 14 amino acids. CDR1 and CDR2 (germline): SGHRS, YFSETQ. V lost 0 bases and J 1 base, leaving 8 bases between the germline ends. CDR3 coding DNA: TGCGCCAGCAGCTTGGACCCCTCGTCCTACGAGCAGTACTTC. Protein sequence: CASSLDPSSYEQYF.

This clonotype was seen repeatedly, ten times or more. V gene TRBV5-1 combines with J gene TRBJ2-1, with TRBD2 matching 13 bases. In germline, CDR1 is SGHRS, CDR2 YFSETQ. V was clipped by 6 bases and J by 2 bases; unmatched bases: 8. The CDR3 spans 17 residues. The CDR3 nucleotides are TGCGCCAGCAATAAACTAGCGGGGGGGCGTACCTACAATGAGCAGTTCTTC. Its protein is CASNKLAGGRTYNEQFF.

This clonotype was detected many times. V gene TRBV19 combines with J gene TRBJ2-2; 8 bases are shared with TRBD2. J was trimmed by 3 bases and V by 4 bases; bases with no gene match: 4. CDR3 size: 15 residues. Germline V lookup: CDR1 LNHDA, CDR2 SQIVND (reference sequence). CDR3 loop: CASSTGTRDTGELFF. As DNA, the CDR3 is TGTGCCAGTAGTACCGGGACTAGAGACACCGGGGAGCTGTTTTTT.

The table lists this clonotype with many counts. V is TRBV7-9 and J is TRBJ1-2; TRBD1 matches at 7 bases. This CDR3 comprises 12 residues. With V trimmed by 4 bases and J by 5 bases, 1 base remained unmatched. The germline CDR1 and CDR2 sequences are SEHNR and FQNEAQ (reference sequence). CDR3 sequence: CASSSTGYGYTF. The CDR3 nucleotides are TGTGCCAGCAGCTCGACAGGGTATGGCTACACCTTC.

V usage is TRBV10-3 and J usage is TRBJ2-1; 8 nucleotides line up with TRBD1. J was trimmed by 0 bases and V by 2 bases; bases with no gene match: 3. The germline V gene encodes CDR1 ENHRY and CDR2 SYGVKD. This CDR3 is 16 amino acids long. CDR3 bases: TGTGCCATCAGTGAGGGGACAGGACGCTCCTACAATGAGCAGTTCTTC. This encodes CAISEGTGRSYNEQFF.